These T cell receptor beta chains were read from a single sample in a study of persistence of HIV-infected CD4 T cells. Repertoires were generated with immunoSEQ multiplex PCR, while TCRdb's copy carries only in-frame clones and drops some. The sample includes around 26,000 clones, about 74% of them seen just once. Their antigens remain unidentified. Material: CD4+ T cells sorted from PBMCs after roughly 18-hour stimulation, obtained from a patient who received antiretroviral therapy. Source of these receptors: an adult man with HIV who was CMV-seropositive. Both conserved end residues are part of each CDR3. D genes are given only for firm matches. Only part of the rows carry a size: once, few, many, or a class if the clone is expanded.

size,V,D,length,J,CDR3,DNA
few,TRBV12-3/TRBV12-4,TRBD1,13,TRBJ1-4,CASSRRDREKLFF,TGTGCCAGCAGTCGCCGGGACAGAGAAAAACTGTTTTTT
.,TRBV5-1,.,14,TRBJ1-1,CASSSAGQSTEAFF,TGCGCCAGCAGTTCCGCGGGTCAAAGCACTGAAGCTTTCTTT
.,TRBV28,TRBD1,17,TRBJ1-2,CASSLPGTGELGYGYTF,TGTGCCAGCAGTTTACCCGGGACAGGGGAACTCGGCTATGGCTACACCTTC
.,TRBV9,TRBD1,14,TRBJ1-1,CASSLTGQGTEAFF,TGTGCCAGCAGCCTGACAGGACAGGGAACTGAAGCTTTCTTT
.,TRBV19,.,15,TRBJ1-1,CASSTRTPMNTEAFF,TGTGCCAGTAGTACCCGGACACCAATGAACACTGAAGCTTTCTTT
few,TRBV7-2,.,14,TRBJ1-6,CASSFLEGNSPLHF,TGTGCCAGCAGCTTTTTGGAGGGTAATTCACCCCTCCACTTT
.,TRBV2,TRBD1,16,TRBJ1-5,CASSPTTGGSNQPQHF,TGTGCCAGCAGTCCCACTACAGGGGGCAGCAATCAGCCCCAGCATTTT
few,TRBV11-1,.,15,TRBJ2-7,CASSLESGAPYEQYF,TGTGCCAGCAGCTTAGAATCGGGGGCCCCCTACGAGCAGTACTTC
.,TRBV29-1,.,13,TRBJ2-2,CSVVGGANGELFF,TGCAGCGTTGTTGGGGGGGCCAACGGGGAGCTGTTTTTT
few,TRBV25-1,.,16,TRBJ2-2,CASSEGTFANTGELFF,TGTGCCAGCAGTGAGGGGACCTTTGCGAACACCGGGGAGCTGTTTTTT
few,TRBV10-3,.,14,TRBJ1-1,CAIRGDGQNTEAFF,TGTGCCATCAGGGGGGACGGCCAGAACACTGAAGCTTTCTTT
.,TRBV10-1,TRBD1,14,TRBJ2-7,CASSKSGTAYEQYF,TGCGCCAGCAGTAAATCCGGGACAGCCTACGAGCAGTACTTC
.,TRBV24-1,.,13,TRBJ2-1,CATSGEASAEQFF,TGTGCCACCAGTGGGGAGGCTTCGGCCGAGCAGTTCTTC
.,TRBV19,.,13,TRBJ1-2,CASRTDAEYGYTF,TGTGCCAGTAGGACCGACGCGGAGTATGGCTACACCTTC
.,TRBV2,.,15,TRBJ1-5,CASSDRVAGNQPQHF,TGTGCCAGCAGTGACAGGGTTGCGGGTAATCAGCCCCAGCATTTT
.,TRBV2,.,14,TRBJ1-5,CASSEYGDRQPQHF,TGTGCCAGCAGTGAATATGGGGACCGACAGCCCCAGCATTTT
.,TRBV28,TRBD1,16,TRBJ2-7,CASSATGTGVTYEQYF,TGTGCCAGCAGCGCGACCGGGACAGGGGTCACCTACGAGCAGTACTTC
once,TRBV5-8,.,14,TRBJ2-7,CASSSRGNFYEQYF,TGTGCCAGCAGTAGCCGGGGCAACTTCTACGAGCAGTACTTC
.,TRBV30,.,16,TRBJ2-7,CAWSVHSGQGPYEQYF,TGTGCCTGGAGTGTACACTCGGGGCAGGGCCCCTACGAGCAGTACTTC
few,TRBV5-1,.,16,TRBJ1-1,CASSPELGERDTEAFF,TGCGCCAGCAGCCCCGAACTGGGGGAAAGGGACACTGAAGCTTTCTTT
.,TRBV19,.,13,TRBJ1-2,CASSIASNYGYTF,TGTGCCAGTAGTATAGCCTCAAACTATGGCTACACCTTC
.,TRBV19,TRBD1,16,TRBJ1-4,CASSTGTGGIYEKLFF,TGTGCCAGTAGTACGGGGACAGGGGGGATTTATGAAAAACTGTTTTTT
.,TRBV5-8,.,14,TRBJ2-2,CASSGHRAGGELFF,TGTGCCAGCAGCGGGCACAGGGCGGGCGGGGAGCTGTTTTTT
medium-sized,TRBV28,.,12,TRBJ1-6,CASSQGKSPLHF,TGTGCCAGCAGTCAGGGGAAGTCACCCCTCCACTTT
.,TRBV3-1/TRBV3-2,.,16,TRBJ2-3,CASSVRGAGWADTQYF,TGTGCCAGCAGCGTACGGGGGGCGGGTTGGGCAGATACGCAGTATTTT
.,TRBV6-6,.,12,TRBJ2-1,CASKGTYNEQFF,TGTGCCAGTAAAGGGACCTACAATGAGCAGTTCTTC
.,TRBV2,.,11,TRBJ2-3,CASNDPDTQYF,TGTGCCAGCAATGACCCAGATACGCAGTATTTT
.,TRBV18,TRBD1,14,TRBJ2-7,CASSASGQNYEQYF,TGTGCCAGCTCAGCCTCGGGACAGAACTACGAGCAGTACTTC
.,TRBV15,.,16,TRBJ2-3,CATSSFVSGSTDTQYF,TGTGCCACCTCGAGCTTTGTGAGTGGGAGCACAGATACGCAGTATTTT
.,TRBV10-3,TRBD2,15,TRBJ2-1,CAISERGGLSYEQFF,TGTGCCATCAGTGAGCGGGGGGGCCTGAGTTATGAGCAGTTCTTC
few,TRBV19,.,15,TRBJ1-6,CASSKIGNEDSPLHF,TGTGCCAGTAGTAAAATAGGGAATGAGGATTCACCCCTCCACTTT
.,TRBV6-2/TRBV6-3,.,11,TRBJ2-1,CASSPKYEQFF,TGTGCCAGCAGTCCCAAGTATGAGCAGTTCTTC
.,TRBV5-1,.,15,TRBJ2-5,CASSLGFGQQETQYF,TGCGCCAGCAGCTTGGGATTCGGACAGCAAGAGACCCAGTACTTC
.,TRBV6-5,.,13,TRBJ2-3,CASSLVGPDTQYF,TGTGCCAGCAGTTTGGTGGGCCCGGATACGCAGTATTTT
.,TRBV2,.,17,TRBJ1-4,CASRSYLDGQNGEKLFF,TGTGCCAGCAGAAGTTATTTGGACGGCCAGAACGGTGAAAAACTGTTTTTT
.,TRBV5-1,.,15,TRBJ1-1,CASSLDQGMGTEAFF,TGCGCCAGCAGCTTGGACCAGGGAATGGGCACTGAAGCTTTCTTT
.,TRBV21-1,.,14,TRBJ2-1,CASSKASPGNEQFF,TGTGCCAGCAGCAAAGCGTCCCCAGGCAATGAGCAGTTCTTC
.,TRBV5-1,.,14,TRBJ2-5,CASSPGTNKETQYF,TGCGCCAGCAGCCCTGGGACAAATAAAGAGACCCAGTACTTC
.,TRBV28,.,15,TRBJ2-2,CASSLRRGNTGELFF,TGTGCCAGCAGTTTACGGAGGGGAAACACCGGGGAGCTGTTTTTT
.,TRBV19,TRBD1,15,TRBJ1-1,CASEGTGGVYTEAFF,TGTGCCTCAGAGGGGACAGGGGGCGTGTACACTGAAGCTTTCTTT